The T cell receptor beta chain described here comes from a study of CXCR3-negative and CXCR3-positive naive CD8 T cells. In regard to this clonotype: What it binds is not known.

Study-level results: Naive cells with CXCR3 showed TRB CDR3s that were more hydrophobic than those in CXCR3-negative naive cells.

5' RACE with UMI labels generated the TRB cDNA libraries. From the 5' RACE reads, TCRdb lists one entry per CDR3 protein and no DNA. The specimen's table records 150,000 to 180,000 distinct CDR3 sequences. Germline loops: CDR1 MGHRA, CDR2 YSYEKL. This CDR3 is built from 16 residues. V gene TRBV4-1 combines with J gene TRBJ2-3; the TCRdb D gene call, TRBD1, has no DNA to confirm it. The receptor comes from a human donor in good health. Some clones in this sample may be carry-over from other donors' samples. Sequencing used naive CXCR3+ CD8+ T cells from blood. Regarding subset: CD45RO-CCR7+CD27+CD95- naive CD8+ T cells expressing CXCR3 (TNR3+). The CDR3 protein is CASSQEGGGITDTQYF.